These 10 T cell receptor beta chains came from one sample sequenced in a study of CD8 T cells in ankylosing spondylitis. Study conclusions and caveats: Ankylosing spondylitis blood appeared to carry a characteristic TCR beta motif of seven to nine highly homologous variants.

MiXCR was run by TCRdb on the 5' RACE reads, yielding one entry per CDR3 protein. The sample has about 540,000 distinct CDR3 sequences, roughly an eighth seen once. These TCRs' antigens remain unknown. The sample was blood, either unsorted or a sorted T cell fraction (not recorded which). These receptors were taken from a male donor with ankylosing spondylitis.

This clonotype was observed at least ten times. This chain joins TRBV12-3 or TRBV12-4 and TRBJ1-5, with a possible D match to TRBD1 (6 bases). Trimming pared 6 bases from V and 4 bases from J, leaving 10 bases between. CDR3 length equals 13 residues. The CDR3 region has the DNA TGTGCCAGCAGCAAAACAGGGAATCAGCCCCAGCATTTT. Translation: CASSKTGNQPQHF.

J is TRBJ1-3 and V is TRBV15; TRBD1 might be the D (5 bases). The V end was cut by 3 bases, the J end by 0 bases, with 15 bases between. Germline loops: CDR1 LNHNV, CDR2 YYDKDF (reference sequence). The CDR3 contains 17 residues. In DNA, the CDR3 is TGTGCCACCAGCAGTGGGTACGGGGGACTCTCTGGAAACACCATATATTTT. It specifies CATSSGYGGLSGNTIYF.

Only a few counts were recorded for this clonotype. The chain links TRBV5-1 to TRBJ2-5; 13 bases line up with TRBD2. Germline CDR1 and CDR2: SGHRS and YFSETQ. Trimming took 4 bases from V and 4 from J; bases not matched to a gene: 10. This CDR3 contains 17 residues. CDR3 amino acids: CASSPFGLAGVAETQYF. CDR3 nucleotides: TGCGCCAGCAGCCCCTTCGGACTAGCGGGAGTAGCAGAGACCCAGTACTTC.

There are a few counts of this clonotype. The CDR3: CSVRAGGDQPQHF. The CDR3 DNA sequence: TGCAGCGTTCGGGCAGGGGGGGATCAGCCCCAGCATTTT. The chain has TRBV29-1 and TRBJ1-5; 7 bases align to TRBD1. The J segment lost 5 bases and the V segment lost 5 bases, leaving 6 bases of the junction unmatched. CDR1 and CDR2 (germline): SQVTM, ANQGSEA. The CDR3 loop spans 13 amino acids.

In its sample, this clonotype was seen a few times. Here the CDR3 reads CAISGPGGVDEQYF. The CDR3 coding sequence is TGTGCCATCAGTGGTCCGGGGGGCGTCGACGAGCAGTACTTC. V gene TRBV10-3 combines with J gene TRBJ2-7; tentative D call: TRBD2 (7 bases). Germline V gene sequence: CDR1 ENHRY, CDR2 SYGVKD. The CDR3 loop spans 14 amino acids. The germline V and J ends were trimmed by 4 bases and 5 bases, with 15 bases remaining between them.

The rearrangement links TRBV10-3 to TRBJ2-3, with no clear D. The CDR3 has 15 amino acids. V was cut by 3 bases and J by 2 bases, with 12 bases left in between. Germline V lookup: CDR1 ENHRY, CDR2 SYGVKD. CDR3 coding DNA: TGTGCCATCAGTGACCAGGTACCGGACACAGATACGCAGTATTTT. This gives the protein CAISDQVPDTDTQYF.

V gene TRBV28 combines with J gene TRBJ2-7; 9 nucleotides match TRBD1. This CDR3 has 16 residues. Germline CDR1 and CDR2: MDHEN and SYDVKM. Germline trimming cut 3 bases from V and 3 bases from J; bases unmatched to any gene: 9. Here the CDR3 reads CASSFPLTGGDYEQYV. In DNA, the CDR3 is TGTGCCAGCAGTTTCCCTTTGACAGGGGGTGACTACGAGCAGTACGTC.

The chain recombines TRBV15 with TRBJ1-2; tentative D call: TRBD1 (5 bases). Deletions cut 1 base from V and 4 bases from J, with 16 bases between. Germline V gene sequence: CDR1 LNHNV, CDR2 YYDKDF (reference sequence). The CDR3 loop spans 16 amino acids. CDR3 in amino acids: CATSRGGTSRSYGYTF. The CDR3 region has the DNA TGTGCCACCAGCAGAGGGGGGACCTCAAGGAGCTATGGCTACACCTTC.

This clonotype was found once. The chain uses TRBV5-1 and TRBJ2-2, with 9 bases lining up with TRBD2. This CDR3 spans 16 amino acids. CDR1 SGHRS and CDR2 YFSETQ come from the germline V gene. J lost 4 bases, V lost 3 bases, and 7 bases had no gene match. The DNA for the CDR3 is TGCGCCAGCAGCTCCCAGACTAGCGGTCCCACCGGGGAGCTGTTTTTT. Translation: CASSSQTSGPTGELFF.

In DNA, the CDR3 is TGTGCCAGCAGCTTTTCTTTGGCCCTCCCCTCTAGCTCCTACAATGAGCAGTTCTTC. This sequence encodes CASSFSLALPSSSYNEQFF. The chain has TRBV5-6 and TRBJ2-1, with no clear D. CDR1 and CDR2 (germline): SGHDT, YYEEEE. The CDR3 is 19 residues long. With 2 bases removed from V and 0 bases from J, the gap between germline ends came to 21 bases.